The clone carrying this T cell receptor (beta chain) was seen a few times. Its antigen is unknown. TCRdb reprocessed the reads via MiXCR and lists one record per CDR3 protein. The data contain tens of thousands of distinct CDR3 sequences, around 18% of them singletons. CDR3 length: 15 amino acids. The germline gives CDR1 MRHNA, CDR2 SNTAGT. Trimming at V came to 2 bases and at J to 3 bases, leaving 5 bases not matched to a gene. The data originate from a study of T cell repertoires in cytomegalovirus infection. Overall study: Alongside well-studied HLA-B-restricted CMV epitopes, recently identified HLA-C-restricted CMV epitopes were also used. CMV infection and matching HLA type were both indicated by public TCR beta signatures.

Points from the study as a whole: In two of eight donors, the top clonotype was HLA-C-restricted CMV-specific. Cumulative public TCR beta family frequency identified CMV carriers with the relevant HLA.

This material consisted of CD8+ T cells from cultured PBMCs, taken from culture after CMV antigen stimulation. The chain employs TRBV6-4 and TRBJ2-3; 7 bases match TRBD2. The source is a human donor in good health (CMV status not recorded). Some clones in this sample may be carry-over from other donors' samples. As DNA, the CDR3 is TGTGCCAGCAGTGACAGTCCAGCGGGGACAGATACGCAGTATTTT. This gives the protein CASSDSPAGTDTQYF.